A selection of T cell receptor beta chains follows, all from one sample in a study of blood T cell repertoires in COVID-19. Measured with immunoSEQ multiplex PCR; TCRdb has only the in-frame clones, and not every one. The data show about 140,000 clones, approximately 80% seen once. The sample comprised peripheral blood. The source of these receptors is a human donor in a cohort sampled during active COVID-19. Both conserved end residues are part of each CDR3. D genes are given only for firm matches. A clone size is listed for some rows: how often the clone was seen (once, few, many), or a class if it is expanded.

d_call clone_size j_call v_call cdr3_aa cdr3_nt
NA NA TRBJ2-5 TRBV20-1 CSASDRPGETQYF TGCAGTGCTAGTGACAGGCCGGGGGAGACCCAGTACTTC
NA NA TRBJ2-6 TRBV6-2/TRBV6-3 CASSLTGPGANVLTF TGTGCCAGCAGTCTAACAGGGCCCGGGGCCAACGTCCTGACTTTC
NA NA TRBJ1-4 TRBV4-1 CASSQSTVSEKLFF TGCGCCAGCAGCCAATCGACAGTATCGGAAAAACTGTTTTTT
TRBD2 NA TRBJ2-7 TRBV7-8 CASSLVAGGREQYF TGTGCCAGCAGCTTAGTAGCGGGAGGTCGGGAGCAGTACTTC
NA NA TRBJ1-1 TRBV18 CASSPRLQGGGNTEAFF TGTGCCAGCTCACCTCGCCTCCAGGGCGGTGGAAACACTGAAGCTTTCTTT
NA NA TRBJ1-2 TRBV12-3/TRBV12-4 CASSLNEGLGGTF TGTGCCAGCTCGTTGAATGAGGGTCTCGGAGGCACCTTC
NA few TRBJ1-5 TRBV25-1 CASSEGTNQPQHF TGTGCCAGCAGTGAAGGGACAAATCAGCCCCAGCATTTT
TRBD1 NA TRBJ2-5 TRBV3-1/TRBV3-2 CASSQDPGQGGETQYF TGTGCCAGCAGCCAAGATCCTGGACAGGGTGGCGAGACCCAGTACTTC
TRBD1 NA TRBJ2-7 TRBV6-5 CASSYRDRGPYEQYF TGTGCCAGCAGTTACCGAGACAGGGGGCCCTACGAGCAGTACTTC
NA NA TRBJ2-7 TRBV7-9 CASSPRTTYEQYF TGTGCCAGCAGCCCGCGGACAACCTACGAGCAGTACTTC
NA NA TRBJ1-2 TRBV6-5 CASSYPGRGYTF TGTGCCAGCAGTTACCCCGGCAGGGGCTACACCTTC
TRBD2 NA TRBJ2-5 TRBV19 CASSSRLAAGGETQYF TGTGCCAGTAGTAGCCGACTAGCGGCAGGAGGAGAGACCCAGTACTTC
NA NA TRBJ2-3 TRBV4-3 CASSQEVATDTQYF TGCGCCAGCAGCCAAGAGGTAGCCACAGATACGCAGTATTTT
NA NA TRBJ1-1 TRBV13 CASSSTRSEAFF TGTGCCAGCAGCTCCACAAGATCTGAAGCTTTCTTT
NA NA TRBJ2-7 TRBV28 CASSLLRQTSSYEQYF TGTGCCAGCAGTTTATTGCGACAGACGAGCTCCTACGAGCAGTACTTC
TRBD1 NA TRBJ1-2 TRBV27 CATQDPTGGNYGYTF TGTGCCACCCAGGACCCGACAGGGGGCAACTATGGCTACACCTTC
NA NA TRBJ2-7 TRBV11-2 CASSAVYEQYF TGTGCCAGCAGTGCGGTTTACGAGCAGTACTTC
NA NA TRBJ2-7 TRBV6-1 CASSEAGDSYEQYF TGTGCCAGCAGTGAGGCAGGGGACTCCTACGAGCAGTACTTC
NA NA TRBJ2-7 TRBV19 CASRGHRARSSYEQYF TGTGCCAGTAGGGGTCATCGCGCGAGGAGCTCCTACGAGCAGTACTTC
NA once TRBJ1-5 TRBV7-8 CASSLAGGWSNQPQHF TGTGCCAGCAGCTTAGCTGGGGGCTGGAGCAATCAGCCCCAGCATTTT
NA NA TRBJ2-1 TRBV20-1 CSASLIEQFF TGCAGTGCTAGTTTAATTGAGCAGTTCTTC
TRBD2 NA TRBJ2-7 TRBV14 CASSQDLREVQQYF TGTGCCAGCAGCCAAGATCTGCGGGAGGTTCAGCAGTACTTC